A single sample gave rise to the 3 T cell receptor beta chains below, sequenced in a study of cytomegalovirus exposure and HLA in healthy donors. 60 Vbeta and 13 Jbeta primers were used in PCR. This table comes from immunoSEQ multiplex PCR, and its TCRdb copy is limited to in-frame clones, with some not included. This sample yields 100,000 or so clones, of which 70% are seen a single time; approximately 11% belongs to the top ten. The sample comprised PBMCs. All receptors derive from a middle-aged man in good health and CMV-seropositive.

The rearrangement uses TRBV19 and TRBJ1-5, with 7 bases lining up with TRBD1. Germline V CDR1 and CDR2: LNHDA, SQIVND (reference sequence). The CDR3 consists of 15 residues. The V and J ends lost 2 bases and 5 bases, in that order; junction bases with no gene match: 6. The CDR3 sequence: CASSIRQGMDQPQHF. CDR3 nucleotides: TGTGCCAGTAGTATAAGACAGGGAATGGATCAGCCCCAGCATTTT.

V and J are TRBV5-1 and TRBJ1-1, with TRBD1 as a possible D gene (6 bases). In germline, CDR1 is SGHRS, CDR2 YFSETQ. The CDR3 consists of 14 residues. V lost 4 bases, J lost 1 base, and 11 bases lay in between. The CDR3 DNA is TGCGCCAGCAGCGTTCAGACAGGGAACACTGAAGCTTTCTTT. This codes for CASSVQTGNTEAFF.

This clone appeared a few times. This chain links TRBV5-1 with TRBJ1-1, with 9 bases identical to TRBD1. Germline values: CDR1 SGHRS, CDR2 YFSETQ. The CDR3 consists of 13 residues. After removal of 4 bases from V and 4 bases from J, the junction contained 2 bases not matched to a gene. The chain's CDR3 is CASSGDRVTEAFF. For the CDR3, the DNA is TGCGCCAGCAGCGGGGACAGGGTCACTGAAGCTTTCTTT.